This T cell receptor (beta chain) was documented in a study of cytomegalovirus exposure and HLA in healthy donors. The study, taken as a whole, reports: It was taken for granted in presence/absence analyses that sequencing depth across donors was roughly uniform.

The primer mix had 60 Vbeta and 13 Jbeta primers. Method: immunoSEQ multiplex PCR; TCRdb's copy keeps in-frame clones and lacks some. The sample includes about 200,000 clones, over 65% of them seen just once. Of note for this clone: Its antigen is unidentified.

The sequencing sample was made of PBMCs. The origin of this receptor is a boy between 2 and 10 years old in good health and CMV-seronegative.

As DNA, the CDR3 is TGTGCCAGCAGCTCCCGCCTGACTAGCGGGGGGGGGACCGGTACAGATACGCAGTATTTT. Residues: CASSSRLTSGGGTGTDTQYF. The rearrangement uses TRBV7-3 and TRBJ2-3; 14 bases agree with TRBD2. The CDR3 totals 20 residues. V shed 4 bases, J shed 3 bases, and the junction held 15 bases outside the gene matches. Looked up from germline, CDR1 is SGHTA and CDR2 is FQGTGA.